Listed below are T cell receptor beta chains from one sample, sequenced in a study of blood T cell repertoires in COVID-19. TCRdb's copy holds only in-frame clones and misses some; the assay was immunoSEQ multiplex PCR. The sample contains roughly 100,000 clones, 75% to 90% of which appear only once. The source material was peripheral blood. These receptors originate from a human donor in a cohort sampled during active COVID-19. Each CDR3 is given with its conserved first and last residue. The D gene is left open where the match is weak. Rows may omit the clone size; those that give it use once, few, many or a size class.

size: NA
D: NA
V: TRBV7-2
J: TRBJ2-5
DNA: TGTGCCAGCAGCTTAAGGACATTAGCTCTGGAGACCCAGTACTTC
CDR3: CASSLRTLALETQYF

size: NA
D: NA
V: TRBV19
J: TRBJ1-2
DNA: TGTGCCAGTAGAGCTGACAGAACTGCGGAGGGCTACACCTTC
CDR3: CASRADRTAEGYTF

size: NA
D: TRBD1
V: TRBV9
J: TRBJ1-5
DNA: TGTGCCAGCAGCCCTCAGGGGGCTAGGCAGCCCCAGCATTTT
CDR3: CASSPQGARQPQHF

size: NA
D: NA
V: TRBV6-5
J: TRBJ2-3
DNA: TGTGCCAGCGGCTGGGTGGGCGGCACAGATACGCAGTATTTT
CDR3: CASGWVGGTDTQYF

size: NA
D: NA
V: TRBV11-2
J: TRBJ2-2
DNA: TGTGCCAGCAGCTTAGGTCAGACGAACACCGGGGAGCTGTTTTTT
CDR3: CASSLGQTNTGELFF

size: NA
D: TRBD2
V: TRBV5-1
J: TRBJ2-5
DNA: TGCGCCAGCAGCTCCGGGACTAGCGGGGGGGCTGGGGAGACCCAGTACTTC
CDR3: CASSSGTSGGAGETQYF

size: NA
D: NA
V: TRBV5-1
J: TRBJ1-1
DNA: TGCGCCAGCAGCTTCATGGTTCGACAGGTGAACACTGAAGCTTTCTTT
CDR3: CASSFMVRQVNTEAFF

size: NA
D: NA
V: TRBV6-1
J: TRBJ2-7
DNA: TGTGCCAGCAGTGAAGCAGTGGGGGGATCGGGCTCCTACGAGCAGTACTTC
CDR3: CASSEAVGGSGSYEQYF

size: NA
D: TRBD1
V: TRBV7-8
J: TRBJ2-7
DNA: TGTGCCAGCAGCTTAACCGGGACAGGGAGCTCCTACGAGCAGTACTTC
CDR3: CASSLTGTGSSYEQYF

size: NA
D: TRBD2
V: TRBV5-8
J: TRBJ2-1
DNA: TGTGCCAGCAGCTTGGTGGGCGGGGGACCCTACAATGAGCAGTTCTTC
CDR3: CASSLVGGGPYNEQFF

size: few
D: NA
V: TRBV30
J: TRBJ1-4
DNA: TGTGCCTGGAGTTCGACACGAGGAGGCAATGAAAAACTGTTTTTT
CDR3: CAWSSTRGGNEKLFF

size: NA
D: NA
V: TRBV5-1
J: TRBJ1-3
DNA: TGCGCCAGCAGCTCGTTACCCCAATCAGGACAGAACTCTGGAAACACCATATATTTT
CDR3: CASSSLPQSGQNSGNTIYF

size: NA
D: NA
V: TRBV7-9
J: TRBJ1-2
DNA: TGTGCCAGCAGCCCGAAGGAGAAGAAATATGGCTACACCTTC
CDR3: CASSPKEKKYGYTF

size: NA
D: NA
V: TRBV20-1
J: TRBJ1-4
DNA: TGCGGCGGGGCTATTAATGAAAAACTGTTTTTT
CDR3: CGGAINEKLFF

size: NA
D: NA
V: TRBV7-2
J: TRBJ2-7
DNA: TGTGCCAGCAGCCCGCGGGGACAGCGATACTACGAGCAGTACTTC
CDR3: CASSPRGQRYYEQYF

size: NA
D: NA
V: TRBV2
J: TRBJ2-3
DNA: TGTGCCAGGGGGGCCACAGATACGCAGTATTTT
CDR3: CARGATDTQYF

size: NA
D: NA
V: TRBV6-2/TRBV6-3
J: TRBJ1-6
DNA: TGTGCCAGCAGTTACTCCGGGACTGAGAATTCACCCCTCCACTTT
CDR3: CASSYSGTENSPLHF

size: NA
D: TRBD1
V: TRBV14
J: TRBJ2-5
DNA: TGTGCCAGCAGCCAACGGACAGGGGGATGGCAAGAGACCCAGTACTTC
CDR3: CASSQRTGGWQETQYF

size: NA
D: TRBD2
V: TRBV6-1
J: TRBJ2-1
DNA: TGTGCCAGCAGTGAGGATAGCGGGCTCTACAATGAGCAGTTCTTC
CDR3: CASSEDSGLYNEQFF

size: NA
D: TRBD2
V: TRBV3-1/TRBV3-2
J: TRBJ2-3
DNA: TGTGCCAGCAGCCAAGTAAGTGCTAGCGGGGGTCCCACAGATACGCAGTATTTT
CDR3: CASSQVSASGGPTDTQYF

size: NA
D: TRBD1
V: TRBV5-6
J: TRBJ1-1
DNA: TGTGCCAGCATCTCCGGACAGGTTCTCATGAACACTGAAGCTTTCTTT
CDR3: CASISGQVLMNTEAFF

size: NA
D: TRBD2
V: TRBV7-3
J: TRBJ2-3
DNA: TGTGCCAGCAGCGGTAGCGGGTCTAGCACAGATACGCAGTATTTT
CDR3: CASSGSGSSTDTQYF

size: NA
D: NA
V: TRBV5-1
J: TRBJ2-3
DNA: TGCGCCAGCAGCTTGTCCTCGACTAGCACAGATACGCAGTATTTT
CDR3: CASSLSSTSTDTQYF